The 11 T cell receptor beta chains reported below all come from one sample, sequenced in a study of neurological immune-mediated disorders. TCRdb used MiXCR to reprocess the 5' RACE reads, holding one entry per CDR3 protein. The data show about 60,000 distinct CDR3 sequences, with about 3.4% seen just once and approximately 7% held by the top ten. The sequencing input was PBMCs. The receptors stem from a woman in her sixties or seventies with multiple sclerosis.

The table lists this clonotype with many counts. This rearrangement joins TRBV5-8 to TRBJ1-2, with 11 bases aligning to TRBD1. Germline CDR1 reads SGHTS; CDR2 reads YDEGEE. J lost 8 bases, V lost 1 base, and 7 bases had no gene match. The CDR3 runs to 15 residues. The CDR3 here is CASSLRTGGVNGYTF. The CDR3 bases are TGTGCCAGCAGCTTGCGGACAGGGGGCGTTAACGGCTACACCTTC.

This clonotype occurred many times. The chain couples TRBV29-1 to TRBJ2-1; TRBD1 agrees at 8 bases. The junction had 12 bases not matched to a gene; V was cut back by 7 bases and J by 10 bases. There are 13 residues in the CDR3. CDR1 and CDR2 (germline): SQVTM, ANQGSEA. CDR3 sequence: CSELAGGTREQFF. The CDR3 DNA reads TGCAGCGAACTAGCAGGGGGCACTAGGGAGCAGTTCTTC.

This clonotype was found many times. V usage is TRBV20-1 and J usage is TRBJ2-1; 8 nucleotides agree with TRBD2. Germline assignment: CDR1 DFQATT and CDR2 SNEGSKA (reference sequence). The CDR3 length is 13 residues. V lost 1 base to trimming and J lost 8 bases; unmatched junction nucleotides: 4. The CDR3 region has the DNA TGCAGTGCTAGAGGGACTAGCCGGGATGAGCAGTTCTTC. Encoded protein: CSARGTSRDEQFF.

This clonotype was counted at least ten times. This rearrangement joins TRBV12-3 or TRBV12-4 to TRBJ1-2; 11 bases match TRBD1. There are 15 residues in the CDR3. J gave up 4 bases and V 4 bases, and 5 bases lay outside the gene matches. The CDR3 bases are TGTGCCAGCAGTTGGCGGACAGGGGGCGGCTATGGCTACACCTTC. It encodes CASSWRTGGGYGYTF.

This clonotype was detected many times. J is TRBJ2-5 and V is TRBV20-1; D unclear. Germline V gene data show CDR1 as DFQATT and CDR2 as SNEGSKA (reference sequence). Trimming removed 8 bases from V and 5 bases from J, with 18 bases in between. This CDR3 comprises 13 residues. CDR3 coding DNA: TGCAGTAATCTGGCCCCGTCCCTCGAGACCCAGTACTTC. Encoded protein: CSNLAPSLETQYF.

There are many counts of this clonotype. The CDR3 protein is CASRRGGQFTGELFF. CDR3 nucleotides: TGCGCCAGCAGACGGGGGGGCCAGTTCACCGGGGAGCTGTTTTTT. This rearrangement joins TRBV5-1 to TRBJ2-2; 8 bases match TRBD2. The CDR3 runs 15 residues. Germline CDR1 SGHRS, CDR2 YFSETQ. The ends lost 5 bases at V and 4 bases at J; junction bases unmatched: 7.

This clonotype was seen ten or more times. The J gene is TRBJ2-1, the V gene TRBV6-6, with D possibly being TRBD1 (6 bases). Between the trimmed V and J ends, which lost 4 bases and 8 bases, there was a span of 12 bases. Germline values: CDR1 MNHNY, CDR2 SVGAGI (reference sequence). The CDR3 consists of 13 residues. CDR3 amino acids: CASSFREGDEQFF. CDR3 sequence (DNA): TGTGCCAGCAGTTTTAGAGAGGGGGATGAGCAGTTCTTC.

This clonotype appeared many times. The CDR3, as DNA: TGTGCCAGCAGTCGAACTAGCGACCCAACTCATGAGCAGTTCTTC. As protein: CASSRTSDPTHEQFF. The chain combines TRBV6-5 with TRBJ2-1; 7 bases map to TRBD2. CDR1 is MNHEY, CDR2 SVGAGI, per germline. CDR3 length equals 15 residues. J lost 8 bases, V lost 5 bases, and 12 bases had no gene match.

At least ten counts were recorded for this clonotype. The chain combines TRBV9 with TRBJ2-2; tentative D call: TRBD2 (7 bases). Germline CDR1 SGDLS, CDR2 YYNGEE. This CDR3 has 15 amino acids. Trimming left V 2 bases short and J 3 bases short, with 11 bases between. The CDR3 region has the DNA TGTGCCAGCAGCGTCGGGGGGCATCACACCGGGGAGCTGTTTTTT. Translation gives CASSVGGHHTGELFF.

This clonotype was seen ten or more times. The gene calls are TRBV5-1 and TRBJ2-7; perhaps TRBD2 as D (6 bases). The ends were cut back, 0 bases at V and 3 bases at J, with 10 bases in the middle. Germline V CDR1 and CDR2: SGHRS, YFSETQ. The CDR3 totals 14 residues. CDR3 sequence (DNA): TGCGCCAGCAGCTTGGCGGGAGACGTCTACGAGCAGTACTTC. Translation: CASSLAGDVYEQYF.

The chain carries TRBV5-4 and TRBJ1-1, with D possibly matching TRBD1 (5 bases). Trimming removed 0 bases at V and 10 bases at J, with 10 bases between. The CDR3 sequence is 12 residues long. Germline loops: CDR1 SGHNT, CDR2 YYREEE (reference sequence). The CDR3 DNA sequence: TGTGCCAGCAGCTTGGCCTCAGGGATAGCTTTCTTT. Its translation is CASSLASGIAFF.